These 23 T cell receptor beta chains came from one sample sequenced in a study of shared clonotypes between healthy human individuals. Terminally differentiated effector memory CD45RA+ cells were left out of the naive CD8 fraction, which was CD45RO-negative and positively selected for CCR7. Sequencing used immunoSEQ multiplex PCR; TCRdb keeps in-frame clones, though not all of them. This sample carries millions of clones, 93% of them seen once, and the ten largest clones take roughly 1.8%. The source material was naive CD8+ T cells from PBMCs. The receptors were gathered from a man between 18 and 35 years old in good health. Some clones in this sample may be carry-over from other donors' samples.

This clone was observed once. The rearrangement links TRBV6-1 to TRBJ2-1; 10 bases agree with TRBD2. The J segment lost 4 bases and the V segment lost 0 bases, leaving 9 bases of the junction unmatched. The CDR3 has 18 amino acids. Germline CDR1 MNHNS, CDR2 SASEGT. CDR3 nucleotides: TGTGCCAGCAGTGAAGCAGCGTGGGGGACTAGCGTATACAATGAGCAGTTCTTC. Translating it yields CASSEAAWGTSVYNEQFF.

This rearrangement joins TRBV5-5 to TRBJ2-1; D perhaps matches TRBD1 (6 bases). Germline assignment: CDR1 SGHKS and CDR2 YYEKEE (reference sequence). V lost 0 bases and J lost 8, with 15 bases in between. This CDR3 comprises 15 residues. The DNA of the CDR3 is TGTGCCAGCAGCTTGGTCCACTTTGCAGGGGATGAGCAGTTCTTC. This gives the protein CASSLVHFAGDEQFF. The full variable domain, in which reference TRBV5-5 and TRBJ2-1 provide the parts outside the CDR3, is DAGVTQSPTHLIKTRGQQVTLRCSPISGHKSVSWYQQVLGQGPQFIFQYYEKEERGRGNFPDRFSARQFPNYSSELNVNALLLGDSALYLCASSLVHFAGDEQFFGPGTRLTVL.

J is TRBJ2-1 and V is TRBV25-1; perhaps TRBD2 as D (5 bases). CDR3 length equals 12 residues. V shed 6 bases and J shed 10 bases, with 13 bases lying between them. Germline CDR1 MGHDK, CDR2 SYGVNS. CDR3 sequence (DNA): TGTGCCAGCAGCGGTAGCGTTAACGAGCAGTTCTTC. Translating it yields CASSGSVNEQFF.

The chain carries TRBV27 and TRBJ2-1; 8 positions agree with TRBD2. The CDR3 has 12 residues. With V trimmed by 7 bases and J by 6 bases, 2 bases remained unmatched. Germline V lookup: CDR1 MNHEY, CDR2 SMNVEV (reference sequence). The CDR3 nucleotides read TGTGCCAGCAATGGACTAGCCAATGAGCAGTTCTTC. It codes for CASNGLANEQFF.

The CDR3 DNA reads TGTGCCAGCAGTTCCGTTAGGAGCTCCGGGACTAGAGGCCCCTACGAGCAGTACTTC. Its translation: CASSSVRSSGTRGPYEQYF. This sequence joins TRBV28 and TRBJ2-7; 8 nucleotides line up with TRBD2. Trimming took 4 bases from V and 2 from J; bases not matched to a gene: 19. There are 19 residues in the CDR3. Germline values: CDR1 MDHEN, CDR2 SYDVKM.

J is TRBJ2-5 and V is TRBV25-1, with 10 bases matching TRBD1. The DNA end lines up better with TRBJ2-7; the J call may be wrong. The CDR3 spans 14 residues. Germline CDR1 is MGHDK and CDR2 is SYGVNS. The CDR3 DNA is TGTGCCAGCAGTGCGACAGGGGGCTACTACGAGCAGTACTTC. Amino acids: CASSATGGYYEQYF.

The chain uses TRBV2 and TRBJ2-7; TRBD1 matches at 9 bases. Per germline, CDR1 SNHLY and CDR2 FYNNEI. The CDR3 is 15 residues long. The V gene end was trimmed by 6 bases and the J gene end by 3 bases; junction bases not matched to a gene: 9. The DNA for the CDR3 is TGTGCCAGCAGAGCTAGGACAGGGGCCGACTACGAGCAGTACTTC. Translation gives CASRARTGADYEQYF.

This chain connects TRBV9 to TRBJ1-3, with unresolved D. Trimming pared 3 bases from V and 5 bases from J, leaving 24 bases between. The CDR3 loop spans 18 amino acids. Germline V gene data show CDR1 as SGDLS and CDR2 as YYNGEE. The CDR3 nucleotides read TGTGCCAGCAGCGGAGCTACCGCCCCCGGGTTCACGAGAAACACCATATATTTT. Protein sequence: CASSGATAPGFTRNTIYF.

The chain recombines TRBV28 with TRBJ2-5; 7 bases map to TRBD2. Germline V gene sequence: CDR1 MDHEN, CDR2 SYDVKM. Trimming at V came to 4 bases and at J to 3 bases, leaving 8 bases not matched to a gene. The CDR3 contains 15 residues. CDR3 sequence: CASSYRAGLEETQYF. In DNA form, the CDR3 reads TGTGCCAGCAGTTACCGAGCGGGGCTAGAAGAGACCCAGTACTTC. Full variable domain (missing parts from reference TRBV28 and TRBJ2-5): DVKVTQSSRYLVKRTGEKVFLECVQDMDHENMFWYRQDPGLGLRLIYFSYDVKMKEKGDIPEGYSVSREKKERFSLILESASTNQTSMYLCASSYRAGLEETQYFGPGTRLLVL.

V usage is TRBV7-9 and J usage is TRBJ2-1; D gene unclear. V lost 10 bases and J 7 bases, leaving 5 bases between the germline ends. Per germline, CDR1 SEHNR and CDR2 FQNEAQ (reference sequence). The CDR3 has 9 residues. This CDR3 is CAKLNEQFF. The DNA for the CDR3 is TGTGCCAAGCTAAATGAGCAGTTCTTC.

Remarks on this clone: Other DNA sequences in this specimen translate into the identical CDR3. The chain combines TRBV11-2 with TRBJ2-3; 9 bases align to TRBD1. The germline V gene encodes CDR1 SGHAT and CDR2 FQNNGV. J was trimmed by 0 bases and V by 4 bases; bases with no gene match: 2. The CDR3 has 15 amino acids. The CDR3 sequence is CASSSGTGSTDTQYF. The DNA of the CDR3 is TGTGCCAGCAGCTCCGGGACAGGGAGCACAGATACGCAGTATTTT.

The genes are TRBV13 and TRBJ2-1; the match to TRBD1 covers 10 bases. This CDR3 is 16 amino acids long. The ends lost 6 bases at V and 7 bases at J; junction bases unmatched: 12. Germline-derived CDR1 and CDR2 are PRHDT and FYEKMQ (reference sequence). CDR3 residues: CASSHRSGTGVNEQFF. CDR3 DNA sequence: TGTGCCAGCAGTCACCGATCTGGGACAGGGGTTAATGAGCAGTTCTTC.

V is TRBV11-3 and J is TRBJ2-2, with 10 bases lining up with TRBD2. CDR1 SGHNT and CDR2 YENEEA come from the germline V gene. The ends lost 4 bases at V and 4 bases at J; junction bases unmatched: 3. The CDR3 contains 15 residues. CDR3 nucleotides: TGTGCCAGCAGCTGGACTAGCGGAGTCACCGGGGAGCTGTTTTTT. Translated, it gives CASSWTSGVTGELFF. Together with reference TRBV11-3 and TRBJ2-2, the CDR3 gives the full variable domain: EAGVVQSPRYKIIEKKQPVAFWCNPISGHNTLYWYLQNLGQGPELLIRYENEEAVDDSQLPKDRFSAERLKGVDSTLKIQPAELGDSAVYLCASSWTSGVTGELFFGEGSRLTVL.

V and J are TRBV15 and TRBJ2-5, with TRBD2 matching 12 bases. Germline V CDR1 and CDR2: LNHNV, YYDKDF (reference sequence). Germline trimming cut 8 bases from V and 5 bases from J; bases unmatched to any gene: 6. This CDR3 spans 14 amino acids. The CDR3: CATQTSGSMETQYF. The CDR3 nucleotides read TGTGCCACCCAGACTAGCGGGAGCATGGAGACCCAGTACTTC.

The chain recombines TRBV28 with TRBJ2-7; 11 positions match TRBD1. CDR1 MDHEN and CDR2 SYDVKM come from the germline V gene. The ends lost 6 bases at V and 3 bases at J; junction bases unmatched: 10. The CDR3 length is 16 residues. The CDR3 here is CASRTGTGGIIYEQYF. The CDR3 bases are TGTGCCAGCAGGACCGGGACAGGGGGTATTATCTACGAGCAGTACTTC.

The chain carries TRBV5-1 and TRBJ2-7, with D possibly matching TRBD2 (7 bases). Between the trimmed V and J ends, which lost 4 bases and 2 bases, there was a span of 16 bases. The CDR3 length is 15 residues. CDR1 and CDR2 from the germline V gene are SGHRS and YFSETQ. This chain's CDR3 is CASSPLEGGTYEQYF. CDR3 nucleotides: TGCGCCAGCAGCCCGCTGGAGGGGGGGACCTACGAGCAGTACTTC.

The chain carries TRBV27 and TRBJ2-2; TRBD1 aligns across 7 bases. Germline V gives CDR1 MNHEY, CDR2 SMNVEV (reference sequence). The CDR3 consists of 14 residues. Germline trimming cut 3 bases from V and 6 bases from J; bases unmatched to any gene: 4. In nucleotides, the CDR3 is TGTGCCAGCAGTTTTTTAGGGGGCCCCGGGGAGCTGTTTTTT. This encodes CASSFLGGPGELFF.

The CDR3 coding sequence is TGTGCCAGTAGTCCCCCGGGTAGCGGGAGGCAGTTCTTC. Translating gives CASSPPGSGRQFF. The gene calls are TRBV19 and TRBJ2-1, with 9 bases identical to TRBD2. The CDR3 totals 13 residues. The V gene end was trimmed by 5 bases and the J gene end by 12 bases; junction bases not matched to a gene: 8. The germline V gene has CDR1 LNHDA and CDR2 SQIVND (reference sequence). Based on the CDR3 plus reference TRBV19 and TRBJ2-1, the full variable domain is DGGITQSPKYLFRKEGQNVTLSCEQNLNHDAMYWYRQDPGQGLRLIYYSQIVNDFQKGDIAEGYSVSREKKESFPLTVTSAQKNPTAFYLCASSPPGSGRQFFGPGTRLTVL.

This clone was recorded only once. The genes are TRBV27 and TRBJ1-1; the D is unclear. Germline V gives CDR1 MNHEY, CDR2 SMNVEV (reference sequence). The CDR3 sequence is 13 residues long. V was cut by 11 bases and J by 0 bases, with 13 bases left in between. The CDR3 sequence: CASQAGMNTEAFF. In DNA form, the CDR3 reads TGTGCCTCCCAGGCGGGGATGAACACTGAAGCTTTCTTT.

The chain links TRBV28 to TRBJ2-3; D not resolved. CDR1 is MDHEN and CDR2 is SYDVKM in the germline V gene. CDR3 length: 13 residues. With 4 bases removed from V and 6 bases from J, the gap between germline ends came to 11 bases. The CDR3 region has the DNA TGTGCCAGCAGTTCTTCCTTAAAGGATACGCAGTATTTT. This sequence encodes CASSSSLKDTQYF.

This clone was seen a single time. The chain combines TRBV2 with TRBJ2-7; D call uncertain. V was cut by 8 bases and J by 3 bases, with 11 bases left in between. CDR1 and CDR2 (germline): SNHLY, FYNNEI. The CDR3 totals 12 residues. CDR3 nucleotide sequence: TGTGCCAGCTTCCAGGACCTCTACGAGCAGTACTTC. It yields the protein CASFQDLYEQYF.

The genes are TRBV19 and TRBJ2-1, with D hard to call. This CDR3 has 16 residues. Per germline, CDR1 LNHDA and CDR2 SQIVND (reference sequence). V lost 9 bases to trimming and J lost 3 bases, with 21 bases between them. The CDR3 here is CASTPAPRHIYNEQFF. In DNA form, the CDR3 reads TGTGCCAGCACTCCTGCACCGAGACACATCTACAATGAGCAGTTCTTC. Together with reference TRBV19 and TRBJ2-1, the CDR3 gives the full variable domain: DGGITQSPKYLFRKEGQNVTLSCEQNLNHDAMYWYRQDPGQGLRLIYYSQIVNDFQKGDIAEGYSVSREKKESFPLTVTSAQKNPTAFYLCASTPAPRHIYNEQFFGPGTRLTVL.

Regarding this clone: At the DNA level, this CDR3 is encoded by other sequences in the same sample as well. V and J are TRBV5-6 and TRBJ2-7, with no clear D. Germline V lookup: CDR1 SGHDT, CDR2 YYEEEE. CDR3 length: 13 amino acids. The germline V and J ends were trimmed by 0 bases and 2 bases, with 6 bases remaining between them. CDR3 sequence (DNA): TGTGCCAGCAGCTTGGGAAGGGCCTACGAGCAGTACTTC. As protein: CASSLGRAYEQYF.